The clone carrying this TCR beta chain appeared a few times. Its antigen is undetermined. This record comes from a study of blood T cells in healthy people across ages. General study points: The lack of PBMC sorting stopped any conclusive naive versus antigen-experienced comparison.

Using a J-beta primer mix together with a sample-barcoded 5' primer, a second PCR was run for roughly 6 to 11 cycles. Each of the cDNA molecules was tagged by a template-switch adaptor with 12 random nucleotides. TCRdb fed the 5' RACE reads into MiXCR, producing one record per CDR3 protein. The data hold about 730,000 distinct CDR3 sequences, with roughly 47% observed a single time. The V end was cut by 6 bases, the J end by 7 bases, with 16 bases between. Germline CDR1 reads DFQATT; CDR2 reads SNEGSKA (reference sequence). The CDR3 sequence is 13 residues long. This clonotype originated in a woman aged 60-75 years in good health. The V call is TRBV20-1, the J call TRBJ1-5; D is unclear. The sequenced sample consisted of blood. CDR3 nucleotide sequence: TGCAGTGCGGGGAACACCCGAGCGCAGCCCCAGCATTTT. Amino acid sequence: CSAGNTRAQPQHF.